This T cell receptor beta chain was observed in a study of response to subunit inactivated influenza vaccine. Study-level findings and limits: Only a handful of new T cells, the authors suggested, are recruited with each seasonal influenza vaccination.

TCRdb processed the RT-PCR reads anew with MiXCR; each CDR3 protein has one entry. This sample has about 520,000 distinct CDR3 sequences, with approximately 6.9% found just once. In the case of this clonotype: The antigen is unknown.

V was clipped by 1 base and J by 3 bases; unmatched bases: 2. Germline CDR1 SGHRS, CDR2 YFSETQ. CDR3 size: 15 residues. The sequencing here drew on PBMCs from blood, taken 23 to 25 months after vaccination. The V call is TRBV5-1, the J call TRBJ2-2; 8 bases match TRBD1. The sequence was collected from a man between 50 and 75 years old who received an inactivated influenza vaccine. Here the CDR3 DNA reads TGCGCCAGCAGCTTGTTGGGACAGGACACCGGGGAGCTGTTTTTT. The encoded protein is CASSLLGQDTGELFF.